One sample yielded the 15 T cell receptor beta chains listed below, sequenced in a study of spatial heterogeneity in lung cancer. Findings and limits, study-wide: Counts of expanded alpha and beta TCRs within tumors tracked the tumor nonsynonymous mutation count.

TCRdb reprocessed the 5' RACE reads with MiXCR, giving one entry per CDR3 protein. The sample carries around 11,000 distinct CDR3 sequences, under 9.5% recorded once. Noted time point: sample taken at primary tumor resection. What these receptors recognize is not known. Material: lung tumor tissue, obtained at surgery. The receptors come from a female donor with early-stage non-small cell lung cancer.

By share of the sample, this clonotype is medium-sized. One end of the junction does not line up with germline, which may come from a read error. This beta chain slipped into a library made for alpha chains as a stray read, so its size is not meaningful. This rearrangement joins TRBV10-3 to TRBJ1-2; the match to TRBD1 covers 8 bases. Germline CDR1 and CDR2: ENHRY and SYGVKD. The CDR3 contains 11 residues. CDR3 amino acids: CAITGSGQALF. The CDR3 DNA reads TGTGCCATCACGGGATCGGGACAGGCTCTCTTC.

This clonotype came up many times. This beta chain is an off-target read within a library intended for alpha chains, so its frequency means little. The chain carries TRBV5-1 and TRBJ2-3, with unresolved D. The CDR3 loop spans 14 amino acids. The germline V and J ends were trimmed by 3 bases and 4 bases, with 12 bases remaining between them. Germline CDR1 reads SGHRS; CDR2 reads YFSETQ. The CDR3 nucleotides are TGCGCCAGCAGCTGGGGAAGGGCCCCAGATACGCAGTATTTT. Translated: CASSWGRAPDTQYF.

This clonotype was observed at least ten times. Mismatch with germline at one junction end may stem from a read error. This beta chain is an off-target read within a library intended for alpha chains, so its frequency means little. V and J are TRBV5-6 and TRBJ1-1; D gene ambiguous. Germline V gene lookup returns CDR1 SGHDT and CDR2 YYEEEE. The CDR3 extends over 13 amino acids. This CDR3 reads CASSLAGPLLRAF. The CDR3 DNA sequence: TGTGCCAGCAGCTTGGCCGGACCCCTCCTGCGAGCCTTT.

With regard to this clonotype: The library was prepared for alpha chains; this beta chain is a stray read, so its frequency means little. This chain links TRBV2 with TRBJ2-1; the match to TRBD2 covers 11 bases. Per germline, CDR1 SNHLY and CDR2 FYNNEI. This CDR3 spans 16 amino acids. J gave up 3 bases and V 6 bases, and 7 bases lay outside the gene matches. The CDR3 loop is CASRVSSGGFYNEQFF. CDR3 DNA: TGTGCCAGCAGGGTGTCTAGCGGGGGGTTCTACAATGAGCAGTTCTTC.

At least ten counts were recorded for this clonotype. Within a library made for alpha chains, this beta chain is off target, and its count is uninformative. This chain links TRBV10-1 with TRBJ1-2; 9 nucleotides match TRBD1. CDR1 and CDR2 from the germline V gene are WNHNN and SYGVQD (reference sequence). With 4 bases clipped from V and 1 base from J, the junction kept 13 bases outside the gene matches. This CDR3 region has 18 residues. This CDR3 reads CASSGFPDRGRGNYGYTF. Here the CDR3 DNA reads TGCGCCAGCAGTGGGTTCCCGGACAGGGGCCGGGGTAACTATGGCTACACCTTC.

Within the sample, this clonotype is medium-sized. The size of this beta chain means little, since it is a stray read in a library made for alpha chains. The chain uses TRBV3-1 and TRBJ2-7, with a weak D call TRBD2 (7 bases). V lost 4 bases, J lost 6 bases, and 19 bases lay in between. The CDR3 totals 15 residues. Germline CDR1 and CDR2: LGHDT and YNNKEL (reference sequence). CDR3 sequence (DNA): TGTGCCAGCAGCCGAGGGGCGGGGGCTTTCCCCGAGCAGTACTTC. This gives the protein CASSRGAGAFPEQYF.

This clonotype was counted only a few times. This beta chain turned up in a library designed for alpha chains; as an off-target read, its abundance says little. The genes are TRBV20-1 and TRBJ1-6; D uncertain. V was pared by 0 bases and J by 0 bases, with 9 bases between. CDR3 length equals 16 residues. CDR1 and CDR2 from the germline V gene are DFQATT and SNEGSKA (reference sequence). The CDR3 is CSARDSFRSYNSPLHF. CDR3 bases: TGCAGTGCTAGAGACAGTTTTCGCTCCTATAATTCACCCCTCCACTTT.

This clonotype occurred a few times. The library was built for alpha chains, so this beta chain is an off-target read and its size means little. This sequence joins TRBV12-3 or TRBV12-4 and TRBJ2-5; TRBD2 agrees at 8 bases. Trimming cost V 5 bases and J 1 base; bases outside gene matches: 9. The CDR3 is 16 amino acids. The CDR3 DNA reads TGTGCCAGCAGTCCCCCTGGGGCGGGGGGCCAAGAGACCCAGTACTTC. Translating gives CASSPPGAGGQETQYF.

Comments on this clonotype: A much larger clone differs from this one at a single base, so this may be a read error. This beta chain is an off-target read within a library intended for alpha chains, so its frequency means little. The V and J genes are TRBV24-1 and TRBJ1-1; 8 bases match TRBD1. The CDR3 consists of 13 residues. The germline gives CDR1 KGHDR, CDR2 SFDVKD. CDR3 coding DNA: TGTACCACCACCAGGGACAGGACGAAAGGTGCTTTCTTT. Translated, it gives CTTTRDRTKGAFF.

On this clonotype itself: The library was designed around alpha chains, so this beta chain is a stray read whose abundance carries little weight. The J gene is TRBJ1-1, the V gene TRBV12-3 or TRBV12-4, with TRBD1 as a possible D gene (6 bases). The CDR3 runs to 17 residues. Trimming shortened V by 0 bases and J by 1 base, and 15 bases separated the two germline ends. The CDR3 spells CASSLAGLGGPNTEAFF. CDR3 nucleotide sequence: TGTGCCAGCAGTTTAGCCGGATTGGGGGGCCCGAACACTGAAGCTTTCTTT.

This clonotype was observed at least ten times. A library made for alpha chains picked up this beta chain off target, so its size means little. The rearrangement joins TRBV30 to TRBJ1-1; the D is unclear. This CDR3 has 13 residues. CDR1 is GTSNPN and CDR2 is SVGIG in the germline V gene (reference sequence). Trimming stripped 3 bases from V and 5 bases from J, with 13 bases between. As DNA, the CDR3 is TGTGCCTGGAGCCAGGAACGCCGGACTGAAGCTTTCTTT. Encoded protein: CAWSQERRTEAFF.

This clonotype is medium-sized. This beta chain is an unintended read in a library built for alpha chains; its size means little. This chain links TRBV6-2 or TRBV6-3 with TRBJ1-1; D ambiguous. Trimming pared 7 bases from V and 5 bases from J, leaving 17 bases between. Germline V lookup: CDR1 MNHEY, CDR2 SVGEGT. This CDR3 spans 14 amino acids. The CDR3 is CASTNPGIGTEAFF. CDR3 nucleotide sequence: TGTGCCAGCACCAACCCCGGCATAGGGACTGAAGCTTTCTTT.

This clonotype was observed a handful of times. Since it is a stray read in a library aimed at alpha chains, this beta chain has a size that is not meaningful. The rearrangement uses TRBV7-2 and TRBJ1-2; D is unclear. CDR3 length: 12 residues. Germline V lookup: CDR1 SGHTA, CDR2 FQGNSA. V was cut by 1 base and J by 4 bases, with 4 bases left in between. CDR3 in DNA: TGTGCCAGCAGCTTAGACCCCTATGGCTACACCTTC. Its protein product is CASSLDPYGYTF.

This clonotype was observed a few times. The size of this beta chain means little, since it is a stray read in a library made for alpha chains. In DNA, the CDR3 is TGTGCCAGCAGCCAAGATAGCGGACCCTACAATGAGCAGTTCTTC. Encoded protein: CASSQDSGPYNEQFF. The rearrangement joins TRBV3-1 to TRBJ2-1, with a possible D match to TRBD2 (6 bases). The V and J ends lost 0 bases and 2 bases respectively, with 8 bases between them. The germline CDR1 and CDR2 sequences are LGHDT and YNNKEL (reference sequence). The CDR3 loop spans 15 amino acids.

This clonotype is labeled as medium-sized. This beta chain is an unintended read in a library built for alpha chains; its size means little. The chain carries TRBV7-3 and TRBJ1-1; D remains unclear. V was clipped by 4 bases and J by 4 bases, with 13 bases between them. The CDR3 loop spans 14 amino acids. Germline CDR1 SGHTA, CDR2 FQGTGA. CDR3 sequence: CASSSVGFATEAFF. The DNA of the CDR3 is TGTGCCAGCAGCTCCGTCGGGTTTGCCACTGAAGCTTTCTTT. Complete variable domain (other parts from reference TRBV7-3 and TRBJ1-1): GAGVSQTPSNKVTEKGKYVELRCDPISGHTALYWYRQSLGQGPEFLIYFQGTGAADDSGLPNDRFFAVRPEGSVSTLKIQRTERGDSAVYLCASSSVGFATEAFFGQGTRLTVV.